This T cell receptor (beta chain) was retrieved from a study of cytomegalovirus exposure and HLA in healthy donors. This clone was seen only a few times. The PCR used 60 Vbeta and 13 Jbeta primers. Assay: immunoSEQ multiplex PCR; the TCRdb copy retains only in-frame clones and omits some. The sample contains more than 110,000 clones, 9.7% of which appear only once. This clonotype was sampled from a man aged 45-65 years in good health and CMV-seronegative. The specimen sequenced was PBMCs.

Here the CDR3 reads CASSSPTGSDTQYF. CDR3 nucleotide sequence: TGTGCCAGCAGCTCGCCTACAGGGTCCGATACGCAGTATTTT. V usage is TRBV7-3 and J usage is TRBJ2-3; possible D gene TRBD1, 6 bases. Germline V gives CDR1 SGHTA, CDR2 FQGTGA. The CDR3 has 14 amino acids. Trimming pared 4 bases from V and 6 bases from J, leaving 14 bases between.